These T cell receptor beta chains were read from a single sample in a study of T cells in localized non-small cell lung cancer. Using immunoSEQ multiplex PCR, the repertoire was profiled, and TCRdb retains in-frame clones only, with some absent. The repertoire includes under 20,000 clones, approximately 90% of them detected once, and around 4% sits in the top ten. Sequences were derived from peripheral blood, sampled before any cancer treatment. The receptor set was obtained from a male donor aged 60 or over with stage I squamous cell lung carcinoma. The CDR3 runs from the conserved cysteine through the conserved F or W. The D gene is left open where the match is weak. Some rows mark clone size as missing; the rest say once, few, many or name a class of expanded clone.

d_gene,v_gene,abundance,j_gene,len,CDR3nt,CDR3aa
-,TRBV7-8,-,TRBJ1-2,15,TGTGCCAGCAGCTTACGATGGGGAGGGGGGCATGGCTACACCTTC,CASSLRWGGGHGYTF
-,TRBV7-6,-,TRBJ2-3,16,TGTGCCAGCAGCAAACCCTCGGGACCCAGCACAGATACGCAGTATTTT,CASSKPSGPSTDTQYF
-,TRBV18,-,TRBJ1-3,14,TGTGCCAGCTCGCCCGCAGGGCAGACGAACACCATATATTTT,CASSPAGQTNTIYF
TRBD2,TRBV6-5,-,TRBJ2-7,15,TGTGCCAGCAGTTACGGACTAGCGGGAGTGGGAGAGCAGTACTTC,CASSYGLAGVGEQYF
-,TRBV28,-,TRBJ1-5,15,TGTGCCAGCCGTAGGGGGGGGGACAGCAATCAGCCCCAGCATTTT,CASRRGGDSNQPQHF
-,TRBV27,-,TRBJ2-1,13,TGTGCCAGCAGTACCCGGACAGCCCCGGGCAGGATCTTC,CASSTRTAPGRIF
-,TRBV28,-,TRBJ2-5,15,TGTGCCAGCAGTTTATCCCGGGAGCGAAAGGGGACCCAGTACTTC,CASSLSRERKGTQYF
-,TRBV27,-,TRBJ2-1,13,TGTGCCAGCAGTTCGTACAGGCACAATGAGCAGTTCTTC,CASSSYRHNEQFF
-,TRBV14,-,TRBJ2-1,12,TGTGCCAGCAGCCCACAGTACGGTGAGCAGTTCTTC,CASSPQYGEQFF
TRBD2,TRBV6-6,-,TRBJ2-3,16,TGTGCCAGCAGTTACTCGATTTTAGCGGGAGCAGATACGCAGTATTTT,CASSYSILAGADTQYF
-,TRBV30,-,TRBJ1-6,14,TGTGCCTGGAGTGTATTTCGGCGTAATTCACCCCTCCACTTT,CAWSVFRRNSPLHF
TRBD1,TRBV29-1,-,TRBJ2-1,14,TGCAGCGTTGAAGCGGACAGGGGTTACAATGAGCAGTTCTTC,CSVEADRGYNEQFF
TRBD1,TRBV28,-,TRBJ2-1,16,TGTGCCAGCAGTTTAGAGACAGGGAAGCCCAACAATGAGCAGTTCTTC,CASSLETGKPNNEQFF
-,TRBV6-4,few,TRBJ2-2,17,TGTGCCAGTAAGCGTGGGAGCGGGACACCAAACACCGGGGAGCTGTTTTTT,CASKRGSGTPNTGELFF
-,TRBV4-1,-,TRBJ1-2,16,TGCGCCAGCAGCCAAGAGATCCTGGGGAGTAACTATGGCTACACCTTC,CASSQEILGSNYGYTF
-,TRBV2,-,TRBJ2-1,11,TGTGCCAGCAGTGTGGTCAATGAGCAGTTCTTC,CASSVVNEQFF
TRBD1,TRBV7-2,-,TRBJ1-4,13,TGTGCCAGCAGCTTAGGGGGACAGGAAAAACTGTTTTTT,CASSLGGQEKLFF
TRBD1,TRBV28,-,TRBJ2-3,16,TGTGCCAGCAGTTTACTGGGACAGGGGGCCACAGATACGCAGTATTTT,CASSLLGQGATDTQYF
-,TRBV7-9,-,TRBJ2-7,15,TGTGCCAGCAGCTTAGTCGGTACTGTTAACTACGAGCAGTACTTC,CASSLVGTVNYEQYF
TRBD2,TRBV10-2,-,TRBJ2-1,15,TGCGCCAGCAGTCCCGGGACTAGCGGGAGTTTCTCTGAGTTCTTC,CASSPGTSGSFSEFF
TRBD2,TRBV7-6,-,TRBJ2-2,18,TGTGCCAGCAGCTCGGGGACTAGCCCCGTCGAGAACACCGGGGAGCTGTTTTTT,CASSSGTSPVENTGELFF
TRBD2,TRBV10-1,-,TRBJ2-3,15,TGCGCCAGCAGCCCGACTAGCGCAGACACAGATACGCAGTATTTT,CASSPTSADTDTQYF
-,TRBV2,-,TRBJ2-2,13,TGTGCCAGCAGTGAAGGGGGTTCGGGGGAGCTGTTTTTT,CASSEGGSGELFF
TRBD1,TRBV27,-,TRBJ2-7,16,TGTGCCAGCAGTCCCCGCCAGGGGGCGATGACCTACGAGCAGTACTTC,CASSPRQGAMTYEQYF
-,TRBV27,once,TRBJ1-5,14,TGTGCCAGCAGGGAGGGATACGGCAATCAGCCCCAGCATTTT,CASREGYGNQPQHF
TRBD1,TRBV5-1,-,TRBJ2-7,17,TGCGCCAGCAGCCTTTACCCGCCTGGGGACAGCGGCTACGAGCAGTACTTC,CASSLYPPGDSGYEQYF
-,TRBV5-1,-,TRBJ1-1,15,TGCGCCAGCAGCTATTCTCGAGCCATGAACACTGAAGCTTTCTTT,CASSYSRAMNTEAFF
TRBD1,TRBV19,-,TRBJ1-2,13,TGTGCCAGTAGGGTCCGGGACAGGCATGGCTACACCTTC,CASRVRDRHGYTF
-,TRBV19,-,TRBJ2-7,13,TGTGCCAGTAGTTTACAGGGCTACTACGAGCAGTACTTC,CASSLQGYYEQYF
-,TRBV6-5,-,TRBJ2-5,13,TGTGCCAGCAGTTACACTGGCCAAGAGACCCAGTACTTC,CASSYTGQETQYF
-,TRBV2,-,TRBJ1-5,14,TGTGCCAGCAGTGCTCAGGGATCCAATCAGCCCCAGCATTTT,CASSAQGSNQPQHF
-,TRBV5-1,-,TRBJ1-3,14,TGCGCCAGCAGCCCAGGACAGTTTAGAAACACCATATATTTT,CASSPGQFRNTIYF
TRBD2,TRBV5-1,once,TRBJ2-5,16,TGCGCCAGCAGCTTAATGGGACTAGCGGGAGGTGAGACCCAGTACTTC,CASSLMGLAGGETQYF
TRBD1,TRBV19,-,TRBJ1-5,15,TGTGCCAGTATTCGAGGACAGGAGGGCAATCAGCCCCAGCATTTT,CASIRGQEGNQPQHF
-,TRBV7-3,few,TRBJ2-1,13,TGTGCCAGCAGCTTAACAGGGTTAAATGAGCAGTTCTTC,CASSLTGLNEQFF